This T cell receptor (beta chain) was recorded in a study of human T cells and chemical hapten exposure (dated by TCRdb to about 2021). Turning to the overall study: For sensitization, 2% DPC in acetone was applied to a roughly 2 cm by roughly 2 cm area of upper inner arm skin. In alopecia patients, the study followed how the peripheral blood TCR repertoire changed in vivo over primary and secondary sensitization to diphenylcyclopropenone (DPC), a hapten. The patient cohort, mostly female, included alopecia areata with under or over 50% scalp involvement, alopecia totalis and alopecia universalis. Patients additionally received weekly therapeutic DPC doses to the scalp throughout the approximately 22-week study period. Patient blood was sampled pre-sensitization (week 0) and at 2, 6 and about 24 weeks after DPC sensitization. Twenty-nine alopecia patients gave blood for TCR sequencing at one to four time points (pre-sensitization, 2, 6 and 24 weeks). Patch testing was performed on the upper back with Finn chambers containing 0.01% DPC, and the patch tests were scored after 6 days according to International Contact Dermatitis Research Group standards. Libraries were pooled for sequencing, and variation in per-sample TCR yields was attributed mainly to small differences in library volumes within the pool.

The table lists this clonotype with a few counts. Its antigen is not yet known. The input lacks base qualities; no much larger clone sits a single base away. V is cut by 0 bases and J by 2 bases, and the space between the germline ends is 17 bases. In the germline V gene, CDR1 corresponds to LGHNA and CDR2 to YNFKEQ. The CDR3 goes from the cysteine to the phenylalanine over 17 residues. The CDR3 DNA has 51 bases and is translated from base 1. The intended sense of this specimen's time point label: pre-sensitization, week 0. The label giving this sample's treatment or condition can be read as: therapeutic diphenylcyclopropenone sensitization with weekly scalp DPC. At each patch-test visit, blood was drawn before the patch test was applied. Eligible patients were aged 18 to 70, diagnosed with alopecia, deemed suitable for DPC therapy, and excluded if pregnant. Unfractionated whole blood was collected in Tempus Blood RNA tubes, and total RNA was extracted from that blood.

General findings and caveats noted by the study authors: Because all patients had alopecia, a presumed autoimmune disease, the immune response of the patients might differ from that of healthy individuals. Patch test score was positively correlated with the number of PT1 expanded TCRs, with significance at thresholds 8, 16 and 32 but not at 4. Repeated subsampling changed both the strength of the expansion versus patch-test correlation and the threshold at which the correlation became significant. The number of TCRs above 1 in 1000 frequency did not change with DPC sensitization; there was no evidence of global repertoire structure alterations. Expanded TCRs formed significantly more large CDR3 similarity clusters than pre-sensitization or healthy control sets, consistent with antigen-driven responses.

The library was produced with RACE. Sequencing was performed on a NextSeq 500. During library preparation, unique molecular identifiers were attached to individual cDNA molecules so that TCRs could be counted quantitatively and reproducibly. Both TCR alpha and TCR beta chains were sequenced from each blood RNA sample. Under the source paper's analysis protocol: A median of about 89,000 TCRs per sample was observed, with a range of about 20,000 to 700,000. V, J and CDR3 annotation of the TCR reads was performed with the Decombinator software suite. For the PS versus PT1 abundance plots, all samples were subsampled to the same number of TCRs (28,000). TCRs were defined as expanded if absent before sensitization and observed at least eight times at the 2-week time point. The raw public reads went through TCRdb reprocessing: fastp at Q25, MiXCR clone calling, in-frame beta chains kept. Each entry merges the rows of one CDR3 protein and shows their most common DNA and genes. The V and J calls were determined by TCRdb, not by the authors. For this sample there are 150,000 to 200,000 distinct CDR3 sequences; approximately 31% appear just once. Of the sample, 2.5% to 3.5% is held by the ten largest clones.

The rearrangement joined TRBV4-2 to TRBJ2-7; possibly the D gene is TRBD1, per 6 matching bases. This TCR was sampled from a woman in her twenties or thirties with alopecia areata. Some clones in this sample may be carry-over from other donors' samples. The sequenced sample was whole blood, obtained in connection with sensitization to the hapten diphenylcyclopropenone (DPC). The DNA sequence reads TGTGCCAGCAGCCAAGATTTGGGGGCTCCCACCACCTACGAGCAGTACTTC. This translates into CASSQDLGAPTTYEQYF.